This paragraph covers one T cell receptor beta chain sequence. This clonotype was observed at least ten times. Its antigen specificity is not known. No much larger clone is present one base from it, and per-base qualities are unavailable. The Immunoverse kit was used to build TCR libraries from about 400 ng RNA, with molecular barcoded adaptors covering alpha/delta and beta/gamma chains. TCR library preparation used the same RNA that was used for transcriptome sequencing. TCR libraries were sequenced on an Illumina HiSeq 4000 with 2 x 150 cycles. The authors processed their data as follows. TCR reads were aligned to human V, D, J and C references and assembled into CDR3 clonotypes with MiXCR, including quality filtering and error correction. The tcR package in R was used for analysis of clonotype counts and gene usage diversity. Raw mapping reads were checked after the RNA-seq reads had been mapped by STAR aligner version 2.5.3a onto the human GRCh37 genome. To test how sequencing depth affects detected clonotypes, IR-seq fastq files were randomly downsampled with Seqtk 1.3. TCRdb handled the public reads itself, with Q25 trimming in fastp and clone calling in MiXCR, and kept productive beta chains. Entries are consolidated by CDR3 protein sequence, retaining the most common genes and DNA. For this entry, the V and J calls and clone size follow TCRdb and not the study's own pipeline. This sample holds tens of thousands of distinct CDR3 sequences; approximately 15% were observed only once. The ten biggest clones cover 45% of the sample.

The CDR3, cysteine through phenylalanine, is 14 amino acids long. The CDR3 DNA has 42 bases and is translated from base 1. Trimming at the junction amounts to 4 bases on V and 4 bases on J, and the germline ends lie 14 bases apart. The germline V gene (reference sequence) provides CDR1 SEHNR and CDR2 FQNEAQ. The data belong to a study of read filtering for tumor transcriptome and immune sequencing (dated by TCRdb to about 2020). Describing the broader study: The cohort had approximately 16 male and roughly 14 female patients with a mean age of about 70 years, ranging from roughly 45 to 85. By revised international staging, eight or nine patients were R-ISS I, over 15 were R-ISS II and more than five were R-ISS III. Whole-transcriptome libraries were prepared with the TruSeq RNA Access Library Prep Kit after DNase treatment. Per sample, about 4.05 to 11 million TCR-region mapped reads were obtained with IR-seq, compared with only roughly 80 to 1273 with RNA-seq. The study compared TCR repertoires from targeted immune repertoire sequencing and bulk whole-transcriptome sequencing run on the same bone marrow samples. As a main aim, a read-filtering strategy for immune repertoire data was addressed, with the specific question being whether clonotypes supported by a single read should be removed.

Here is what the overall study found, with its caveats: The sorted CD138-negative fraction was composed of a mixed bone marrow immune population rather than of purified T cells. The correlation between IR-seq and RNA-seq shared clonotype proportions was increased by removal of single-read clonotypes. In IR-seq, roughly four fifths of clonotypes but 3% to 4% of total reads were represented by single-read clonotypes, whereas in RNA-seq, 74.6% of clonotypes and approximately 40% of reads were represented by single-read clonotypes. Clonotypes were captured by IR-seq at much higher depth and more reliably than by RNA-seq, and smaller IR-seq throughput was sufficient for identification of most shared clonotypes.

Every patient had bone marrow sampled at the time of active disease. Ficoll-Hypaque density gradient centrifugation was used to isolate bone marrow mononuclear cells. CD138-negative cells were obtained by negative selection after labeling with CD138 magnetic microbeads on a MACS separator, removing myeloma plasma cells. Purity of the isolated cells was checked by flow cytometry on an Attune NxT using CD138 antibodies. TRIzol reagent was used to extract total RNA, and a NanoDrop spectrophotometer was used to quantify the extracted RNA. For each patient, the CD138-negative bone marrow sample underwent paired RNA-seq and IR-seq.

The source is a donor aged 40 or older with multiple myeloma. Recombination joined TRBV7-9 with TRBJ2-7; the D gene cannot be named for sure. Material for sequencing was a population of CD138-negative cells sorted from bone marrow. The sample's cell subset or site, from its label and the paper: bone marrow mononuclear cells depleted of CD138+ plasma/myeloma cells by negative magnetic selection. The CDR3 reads CASSSGVRVYEQYF. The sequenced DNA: TGTGCCAGCAGCTCAGGTGTCCGGGTGTACGAGCAGTACTTC.